This passage covers 5 T cell receptor beta chains from one sample sequenced in a study of blood T cells in healthy people across ages. Alongside a J-beta primer mix, a sample-barcoded 5' primer served in a second PCR lasting about 7 to 12 cycles. TCRdb called the 5' RACE reads again in MiXCR, with one record for every CDR3 protein. The sample consists of hundreds of thousands of distinct CDR3 sequences, 50% to 65% of them appearing once. The specimen was blood. All receptors derive from a man older than 75 in good health.

This clonotype was observed a few times. V and J are TRBV6-1 and TRBJ1-2; 8 positions match TRBD1. V trimming: 5 bases; J trimming: 8 bases; junction bases outside the gene matches: 13. CDR1 MNHNS and CDR2 SASEGT come from the germline V gene. The CDR3 covers 15 residues. Written as DNA, the CDR3 is TGTGCCAGCAGTTCATACACAGGGGGAGAGGACGGCTACACCTTC. Its protein is CASSSYTGGEDGYTF.

The table lists this clonotype with a count of one. The chain employs TRBV11-2 and TRBJ2-1; 9 bases agree with TRBD2. Germline trimming cut 4 bases from V and 0 bases from J; bases unmatched to any gene: 4. CDR1 is SGHAT and CDR2 is FQNNGV in the germline V gene. This CDR3 spans 16 amino acids. The chain's CDR3 is CASSSRTSDSYNEQFF. The CDR3 coding sequence is TGTGCCAGCAGCTCTAGGACTAGCGACTCCTACAATGAGCAGTTCTTC.

The chain has TRBV27 and TRBJ2-5; D gene unclear. Germline values: CDR1 MNHEY, CDR2 SMNVEV (reference sequence). The CDR3 is made up of 13 amino acids. V shed 8 bases and J shed 11 bases, with 21 bases lying between them. CDR3 sequence reads: CASSRSPYNEQYF. CDR3 nucleotides: TGTGCCAGCTCGAGATCTCCCTACAATGAGCAGTACTTC.

This clonotype occurred a few times. This chain links TRBV5-5 with TRBJ1-2; 8 bases are a match to TRBD1. Losses at the gene ends were 4 bases for V and 4 bases for J; bases not matched to a gene: 15. The CDR3 is made up of 17 amino acids. Germline CDR1 and CDR2: SGHKS and YYEKEE (reference sequence). CDR3 sequence reads: CASSTSWTGTVSYGYTF. The DNA of the CDR3 is TGTGCCAGCAGCACCTCGTGGACAGGGACGGTGAGCTATGGCTACACCTTC.

The table lists this clonotype with a count of one. The chain employs TRBV4-1 and TRBJ1-4; a possible D gene is TRBD1 (5 bases). Germline values: CDR1 MGHRA, CDR2 YSYEKL. V lost 3 bases to trimming and J lost 7 bases, with 21 bases between them. This CDR3 has 17 amino acids. The chain's CDR3 is CASSHPNTGALGEKLFF. CDR3 nucleotide sequence: TGCGCCAGCAGCCACCCAAATACCGGGGCCTTGGGTGAAAAACTGTTTTTT.